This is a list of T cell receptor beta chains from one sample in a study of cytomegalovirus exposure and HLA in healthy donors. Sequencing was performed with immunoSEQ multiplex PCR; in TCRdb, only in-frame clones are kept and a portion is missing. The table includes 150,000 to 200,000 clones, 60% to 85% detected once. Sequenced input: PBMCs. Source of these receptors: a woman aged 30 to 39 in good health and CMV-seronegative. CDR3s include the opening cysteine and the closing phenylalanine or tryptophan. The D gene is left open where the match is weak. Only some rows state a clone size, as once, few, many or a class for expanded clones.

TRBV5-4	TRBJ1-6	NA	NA	CASSGRAANSPLHF	TGTGCCAGCAGCGGGCGGGCAGCTAATTCACCCCTCCACTTT
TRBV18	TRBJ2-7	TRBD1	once	CASSPLRGQPEQYF	TGTGCCAGCTCACCACTACGGGGACAGCCGGAGCAGTACTTC
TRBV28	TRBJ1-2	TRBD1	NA	CASRRQGTYGYTF	TGTGCCAGCAGAAGACAGGGGACCTATGGCTACACCTTC
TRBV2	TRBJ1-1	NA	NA	CASRDGGTPNTEAFF	TGTGCCAGCAGGGACGGGGGGACTCCGAACACTGAAGCTTTCTTT
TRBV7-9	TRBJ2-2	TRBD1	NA	CASSPPRQGGAGELFF	TGTGCCAGCAGCCCCCCAAGACAGGGGGGGGCCGGGGAGCTGTTTTTT
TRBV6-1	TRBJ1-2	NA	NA	CASSEALTGYGYTF	TGTGCCAGCAGTGAAGCGCTTACGGGGTATGGCTACACCTTC
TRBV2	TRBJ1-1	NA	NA	CASGRAGVGFVPEAFF	TGTGCCAGCGGTAGGGCAGGGGTCGGTTTTGTCCCTGAAGCTTTCTTT
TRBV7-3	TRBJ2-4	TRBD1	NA	CASSSTGNSWDIQYF	TGTGCCAGCAGCTCGACAGGGAATAGTTGGGACATTCAGTACTTC
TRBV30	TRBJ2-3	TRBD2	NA	CAWSVIAGDTQYF	TGTGCCTGGAGTGTAATAGCGGGGGATACGCAGTATTTT
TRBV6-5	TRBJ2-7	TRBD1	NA	CASSRTGERGQYF	TGTGCCAGCAGTCGGACAGGGGAAAGGGGGCAGTACTTC
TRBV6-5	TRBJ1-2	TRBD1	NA	CASMGQGVKGYTF	TGTGCCAGCATGGGACAGGGAGTAAAAGGCTACACCTTC
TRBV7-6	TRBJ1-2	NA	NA	CASSSPGVGGYTF	TGTGCCAGCAGCTCTCCCGGGGTTGGTGGCTACACCTTC
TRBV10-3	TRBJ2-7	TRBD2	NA	CAISSGGNSYEQYF	TGTGCCATCAGTAGCGGGGGCAACTCCTACGAGCAGTACTTC
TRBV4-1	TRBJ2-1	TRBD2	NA	CASSHPRGYDEQFF	TGCGCCAGCAGCCACCCGCGGGGGTATGATGAGCAGTTCTTC
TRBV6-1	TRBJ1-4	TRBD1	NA	CASSGEGGEKLFF	TGTGCCAGCAGTGGAGAAGGGGGCGAAAAACTGTTTTTT
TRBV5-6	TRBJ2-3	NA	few	CASSFLGAQRDTQYF	TGTGCCAGCAGCTTTTTGGGGGCGCAACGAGATACGCAGTATTTT
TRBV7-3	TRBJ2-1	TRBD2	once	CASSLGTSGVNEQFF	TGTGCCAGCAGCTTGGGGACTAGCGGGGTCAATGAGCAGTTCTTC
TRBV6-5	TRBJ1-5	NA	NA	CASSAFRDQPQHF	TGTGCCAGCAGTGCTTTCCGCGATCAGCCCCAGCATTTT
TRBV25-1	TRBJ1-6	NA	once	CASSVRGGGSPLHF	TGTGCCAGCAGTGTACGCGGGGGCGGTTCACCCCTCCACTTT
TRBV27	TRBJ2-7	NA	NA	CASSLKGPQYEQYF	TGTGCCAGCAGTTTAAAGGGGCCCCAGTACGAGCAGTACTTC
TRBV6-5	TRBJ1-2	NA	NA	CASSPAGWSPYGYTF	TGTGCCAGCAGCCCTGCAGGGTGGAGTCCCTATGGCTACACCTTC
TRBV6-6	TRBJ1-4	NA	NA	CASSYGGWRDEKLFF	TGTGCCAGCAGTTACGGCGGGTGGAGGGATGAAAAACTGTTTTTT
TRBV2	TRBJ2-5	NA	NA	CASSEVPGETQYF	TGTGCCAGCAGTGAAGTACCAGGGGAGACCCAGTACTTC
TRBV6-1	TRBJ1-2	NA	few	CASSEWTRTPINYGYTF	TGTGCCAGCAGTGAATGGACACGAACCCCAATTAACTATGGCTACACCTTC
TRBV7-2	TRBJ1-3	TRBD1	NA	CASSLGPDRPPYSGNTIYF	TGTGCCAGCAGCTTAGGCCCGGACAGGCCCCCCTACTCTGGAAACACCATATATTTT
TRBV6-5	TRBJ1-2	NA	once	CASRDSRANYGYTF	TGTGCCAGCAGGGACAGCCGAGCTAACTATGGCTACACCTTC
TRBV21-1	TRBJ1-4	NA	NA	CASSKSEVSELFF	TGTGCCAGCAGCAAATCTGAAGTTTCAGAACTGTTTTTT
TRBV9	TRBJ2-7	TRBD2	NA	CASSVVLAGGYEQYF	TGTGCCAGCAGCGTAGTACTAGCGGGGGGCTACGAGCAGTACTTC
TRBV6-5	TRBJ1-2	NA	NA	CASSYSSGGGYTF	TGTGCCAGCAGTTACTCGAGTGGAGGGGGCTACACCTTC
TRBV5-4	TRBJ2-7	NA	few	CASSLGGTASYEQYF	TGTGCCAGCAGCTTGGGCGGGACGGCGTCCTACGAGCAGTACTTC
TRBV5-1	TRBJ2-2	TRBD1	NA	CASSLGDRGGGELFF	TGCGCCAGCAGCTTAGGAGACAGGGGCGGCGGGGAGCTGTTTTTC
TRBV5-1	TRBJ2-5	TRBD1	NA	CASSPARDSLETQYF	TGCGCCAGCAGCCCGGCCCGGGACAGCCTAGAGACCCAGTACTTC
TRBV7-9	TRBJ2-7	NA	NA	CASSLVGYEQYF	TGTGCCAGCAGCTTAGTCGGTTACGAGCAGTACTTC
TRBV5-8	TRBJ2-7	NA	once	CASSFRDVQVSYEQYF	TGTGCCAGCAGCTTTCGTGATGTCCAGGTATCATACGAGCAGTACTTC
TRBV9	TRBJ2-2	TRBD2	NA	CASKAGATGTGELFF	TGTGCCAGCAAAGCGGGGGCTACCGGGACCGGGGAGCTGTTTTTT
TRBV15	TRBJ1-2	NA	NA	CATSRGRTGANYGYTF	TGTGCCACCAGCAGAGGGAGAACAGGAGCTAACTATGGCTACACCTTC
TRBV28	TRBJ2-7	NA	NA	CASSLARPPYEQYF	TGTGCCAGCAGTTTAGCCAGGCCGCCCTACGAGCAGTACTTC
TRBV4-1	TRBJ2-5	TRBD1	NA	CASLGQGEETQYF	TGCGCCAGTCTCGGACAGGGAGAAGAGACCCAGTACTTC
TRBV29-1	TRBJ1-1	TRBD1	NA	CSVRGGQGGVGNTEAFF	TGCAGCGTTCGGGGCGGACAGGGGGGGGTGGGGAACACTGAAGCTTTCTTT
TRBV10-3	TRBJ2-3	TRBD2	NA	CAISDTSGLTDTQYF	TGTGCCATCAGTGATACTAGCGGCTTGACAGATACGCAGTATTTT
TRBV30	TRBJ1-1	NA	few	CAWSLAGPTEAFF	TGTGCCTGGAGTCTGGCGGGGCCCACTGAAGCTTTCTTT
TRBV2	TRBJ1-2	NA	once	CASGGGPGLGYTF	TGTGCCAGTGGGGGGGGCCCAGGCCTTGGCTACACCTTC